These 17 T cell receptor beta chains share one sample of origin, sequenced in a study of identical twins' blood T cells. One entry per CDR3 protein, called by TCRdb with MiXCR from the 5' RACE reads. The table shows 300,000 to 450,000 distinct CDR3 sequences, with around 30% occurring only once. The sequenced sample was PBMCs. These receptor sequences come from a woman aged 18 to 55 in good health.

The rearrangement joins TRBV20-1 to TRBJ2-7, with 8 nucleotides matching TRBD1. There are 12 residues in the CDR3. V shed 4 bases and J 5 bases; nucleotides not matched to a gene: 4. Per the germline V gene, CDR1 is DFQATT and CDR2 is SNEGSKA (reference sequence). CDR3 DNA: TGCAGTGCTACGGACAGGGTTGACGAGCAGTACTTC. Encoded protein: CSATDRVDEQYF.

This clonotype was recorded a few times. V and J are TRBV9 and TRBJ1-1, with D possibly TRBD1 on 5 matching bases. Between the trimmed V and J ends, which lost 3 bases and 4 bases, there was a span of 13 bases. Germline V gene data show CDR1 as SGDLS and CDR2 as YYNGEE. The CDR3 loop spans 14 amino acids. The CDR3 region is CASSGTGTGTEAFF. The CDR3 DNA follows: TGTGCCAGCAGCGGAACCGGGACGGGCACTGAAGCTTTCTTT.

The chain has TRBV7-9 and TRBJ2-3; D remains ambiguous. The CDR3 loop spans 13 amino acids. V was pared by 1 base and J by 5 bases, with 7 bases between. Germline V CDR1 and CDR2: SEHNR, FQNEAQ (reference sequence). CDR3 amino acids: CASSLGWQDTQYF. CDR3 nucleotides: TGTGCCAGCAGCTTAGGTTGGCAAGATACGCAGTATTTT. The variable domain in full, completed from reference TRBV7-9 and TRBJ2-3, reads DTGVSQNPRHKITKRGQNVTFRCDPISEHNRLYWYRQTLGQGPEFLTYFQNEAQLEKSRLLSDRFSAERPKGSFSTLEIQRTEQGDSAMYLCASSLGWQDTQYFGPGTRLTVL.

This clonotype was counted a few times. The CDR3 coding sequence is TGTGCCAGCAGCGTTGGGACCCTGAAAGACGAACTGTTTTTT. This sequence encodes CASSVGTLKDELFF. This chain connects TRBV9 to TRBJ1-4; D possibly corresponds to TRBD1 (5 bases). Trimming stripped 2 bases from V and 12 bases from J, with 17 bases between. CDR3 length: 14 amino acids. Germline CDR1 and CDR2: SGDLS and YYNGEE. Combining the CDR3 with reference TRBV9 and TRBJ1-4 gives the whole variable domain DSGVTQTPKHLITATGQRVTLRCSPRSGDLSVYWYQQSLDQGLQFLIQYYNGEERAKGNILERFSAQQFPDLHSELNLSSLELGDSALYFCASSVGTLKDELFFGSGTQLSVL.

The V and J genes are TRBV11-2 and TRBJ2-7, with D maybe TRBD2 (5 bases). Per germline, CDR1 SGHAT and CDR2 FQNNGV. This CDR3 is built from 14 residues. With 10 bases removed from V and 1 base from J, the gap between germline ends came to 17 bases. The CDR3: CATRRVSGSYEQYF. As DNA, the CDR3 is TGTGCCACCAGAAGGGTAAGCGGATCCTACGAGCAGTACTTC.

This rearrangement joins TRBV5-6 to TRBJ2-2; 9 nucleotides line up with TRBD1. CDR1 is SGHDT, CDR2 YYEEEE, per germline. This CDR3 region has 17 residues. J lost 0 bases, V lost 6 bases, and 9 bases had no gene match. In DNA, the CDR3 is TGTGCCAGCACGGGACAGGGAGAAAAGGCGAACACCGGGGAGCTGTTTTTT. This translates into CASTGQGEKANTGELFF. Combining the CDR3 with reference TRBV5-6 and TRBJ2-2 gives the whole variable domain DAGVTQSPTHLIKTRGQQVTLRCSPKSGHDTVSWYQQALGQGPQFIFQYYEEEERQRGNFPDRFSGHQFPNYSSELNVNALLLGDSALYLCASTGQGEKANTGELFFGEGSRLTVL.

This clonotype was seen a few times. The chain carries TRBV6-6 and TRBJ1-1; tentatively, D is TRBD1 (5 bases). This CDR3 is built from 15 residues. The germline V and J ends were trimmed by 0 bases and 4 bases, with 12 bases remaining between them. Per germline, CDR1 MNHNY and CDR2 SVGAGI (reference sequence). CDR3 nucleotide sequence: TGTGCCAGCAGTTACTCGCCAGGGAGTGGCACTGAAGCTTTCTTT. Translated: CASSYSPGSGTEAFF.

This clonotype was seen more than once but under ten times. CDR3 protein: CSARSTRGLAGGARELFF. For the CDR3, the DNA is TGCAGTGCTAGATCTACCCGGGGACTAGCGGGGGGGGCGCGGGAGCTGTTTTTT. The chain combines TRBV20-1 with TRBJ2-2, with 16 nucleotides matching TRBD2. V gave up 2 bases and J gave up 9 bases; unmatched junction bases: 12. Germline assignment: CDR1 DFQATT and CDR2 SNEGSKA (reference sequence). The CDR3 runs 18 residues.

The chain employs TRBV19 and TRBJ2-5; D is unresolved. The germline V gene has CDR1 LNHDA and CDR2 SQIVND (reference sequence). Trimming pared 3 bases from V and 2 bases from J, leaving 10 bases between. The CDR3 spans 14 residues. Written as DNA, the CDR3 is TGTGCCAGTAGTATCCCGGCAAGGCAAGAGACCCAGTACTTC. It encodes CASSIPARQETQYF.

The chain combines TRBV11-2 with TRBJ2-2; TRBD1 agrees at 9 bases. Germline lookup yields CDR1 SGHAT and CDR2 FQNNGV. The CDR3 totals 16 residues. J was trimmed by 7 bases and V by 4 bases; bases with no gene match: 10. The CDR3 region has the DNA TGTGCCAGCAGCTCACCGGGACAGGGATTCCACGGGGAGCTGTTTTTT. Translated: CASSSPGQGFHGELFF.

The chain links TRBV7-9 to TRBJ1-1; tentative D call: TRBD1 (5 bases). This CDR3 spans 12 amino acids. The germline gives CDR1 SEHNR, CDR2 FQNEAQ (reference sequence). The CDR3 DNA reads TGTTGTGCCCAGGGCTCCAACACTGAAGCTTTCTTT. This translates into CCAQGSNTEAFF.

This clonotype showed up just a few times. DNA of the CDR3: TGCAGCGTAGGGACTAACTACGAGCAGTACTTC. The encoded protein is CSVGTNYEQYF. This sequence joins TRBV29-1 and TRBJ2-7, with TRBD2 matching over 7 bases. V shed 6 bases, J shed 3 bases, and the junction held 2 bases outside the gene matches. CDR1 and CDR2 from the germline V gene are SQVTM and ANQGSEA. This CDR3 is 11 amino acids long.

As concerns this clonotype: The junction departs from the called germline gene at one end, perhaps through a read error. The chain uses TRBV5-1 and TRBJ2-1; D call uncertain. In germline, CDR1 is SGHRS, CDR2 YFSETQ. The CDR3 consists of 11 residues. The DNA for the CDR3 is TGCGCCGGCAGCTTGTCTTATGAGCAGTTCTTC. Translated, it gives CAGSLSYEQFF.

This clonotype was detected a few times. The chain carries TRBV3-1 and TRBJ1-2; D gene unclear. Germline values: CDR1 LGHDT, CDR2 YNNKEL (reference sequence). This CDR3 spans 15 amino acids. Trimming took 0 bases from V and 5 from J, leaving 13 bases between them. The CDR3 DNA reads TGTGCCAGCAGCCAAGACCTGACGGGTTCTTATGGCTACACCTTC. It encodes CASSQDLTGSYGYTF.

This clonotype was detected ten times or more. The rearrangement joins TRBV14 to TRBJ2-5; 8 nucleotides align to TRBD1. V was clipped by 1 base and J by 4 bases; unmatched bases: 2. The CDR3 has 14 residues. Germline loops: CDR1 SGHDN, CDR2 FVKESK. CDR3 in amino acids: CASSQGTGLETQYF. CDR3 nucleotide sequence: TGTGCCAGCAGCCAAGGGACAGGGCTAGAGACCCAGTACTTC.

A remark on this clonotype: The junction departs from the called germline gene at one end, perhaps through a read error. The chain employs TRBV19 and TRBJ2-3; D gene unclear. CDR1 and CDR2 from the germline V gene are LNHDA and SQIVND (reference sequence). The CDR3 spans 12 residues. The CDR3 reads CVSSITGDTQYF. CDR3 DNA: TGTGTCAGTAGTATTACTGGAGATACGCAGTATTTT.

The rearrangement uses TRBV28 and TRBJ1-2; the D is unclear. V lost 8 bases and J 6 bases, leaving 22 bases between the germline ends. In germline, CDR1 is MDHEN, CDR2 SYDVKM. This CDR3 contains 15 residues. This chain's CDR3 is CASGSPGLTRDGYTF. The CDR3 DNA reads as TGTGCCAGCGGATCCCCGGGTCTCACAAGGGATGGCTACACCTTC.